These 12 T cell receptor beta chains were all obtained from the same sample, sequenced in a study of T cell responses to AZD1222 COVID-19 vaccine. Clones were read by immunoSEQ multiplex PCR, and TCRdb kept only the in-frame ones, dropping some. Here the sample spans some 160,000 clones, 93% being singletons. Sequenced material: peripheral blood, taken on day 0 of AZD1222 vaccination. Receptor source: an adult in good health.

The CDR3 loop is CASDGGFGQETQYF. Written as DNA, the CDR3 is TGCGCCAGCGACGGGGGCTTCGGGCAGGAGACCCAGTACTTC. The V and J genes are TRBV5-1 and TRBJ2-5, with D perhaps TRBD1 or TRBD2 (6 bases each). V was clipped by 7 bases and J by 5 bases, with 18 bases between them. Germline V gives CDR1 SGHRS, CDR2 YFSETQ. The CDR3 runs 14 residues.

This chain uses TRBV7-9 with TRBJ1-1; 7 nucleotides agree with TRBD1. Germline V lookup: CDR1 SEHNR, CDR2 FQNEAQ (reference sequence). The CDR3 consists of 13 residues. V was pared by 4 bases and J by 9 bases, with 8 bases of the junction left unmatched. The CDR3 loop is CASSSTEGQKAFF. The CDR3 coding sequence is TGTGCCAGCAGCTCAACCGAGGGACAGAAAGCTTTCTTT.

This chain uses TRBV19 with TRBJ1-6; possibly TRBD1 for D (5 bases). This CDR3 is built from 14 residues. The V gene lost 5 bases and the J gene lost 9 bases, with 14 bases spanning the gap. Germline CDR1 is LNHDA and CDR2 is SQIVND (reference sequence). CDR3 loop: CASSDRGGASPLHF. The CDR3 coding sequence is TGTGCCAGTAGTGACCGCGGGGGTGCTTCACCCCTCCACTTT.

This clone was recorded many times. The chain is built from TRBV6-2 or TRBV6-3 and TRBJ1-6, with D hard to call. CDR3 size: 13 residues. Germline values: CDR1 MNHEY, CDR2 SVGEGT. Trimming pared 2 bases from V and 5 bases from J, leaving 4 bases between. The CDR3 region is CASSYRDNSPLHF. The CDR3 DNA sequence: TGTGCCAGCAGTTACAGGGATAATTCACCCCTCCACTTT.

The chain combines TRBV7-9 with TRBJ2-2; D is undetermined. The CDR3 covers 15 residues. Germline CDR1 is SEHNR and CDR2 is FQNEAQ (reference sequence). Trimming cost V 4 bases and J 6 bases, with 15 bases left between them. In DNA, the CDR3 is TGTGCCAGCAGCTCCGTCCAAGGCAATCCCGGGGAGCTGTTTTTT. This encodes CASSSVQGNPGELFF.

The genes are TRBV30 and TRBJ1-5, with 7 nucleotides matching TRBD1. Germline V lookup: CDR1 GTSNPN, CDR2 SVGIG (reference sequence). V gave up 2 bases and J gave up 7 bases; unmatched junction bases: 5. The CDR3 has 13 amino acids. CDR3 bases: TGTGCCTGGAGTCAACAGGGGCTACAGCCCCAGCATTTT. It yields the protein CAWSQQGLQPQHF. Full variable domain (missing parts from reference TRBV30 and TRBJ1-5): SQTIHQWPATLVQPVGSPLSLECTVEGTSNPNLYWYRQAAGRGLQLLFYSVGIGQISSEVPQNLSASRPQDRQFILSSKKLLLSDSGFYLCAWSQQGLQPQHFGDGTRLSIL.

The chain combines TRBV5-1 with TRBJ2-5; D assignment may be TRBD1 or TRBD2 (5 bases each). From germline, CDR1 is SGHRS and CDR2 YFSETQ. The CDR3 is 17 residues long. Trimming pared 0 bases from V and 4 bases from J, leaving 19 bases between. The CDR3 protein is CASSLEGPGTGGETQYF. The DNA for the CDR3 is TGCGCCAGCAGCTTGGAGGGCCCGGGGACGGGCGGAGAGACCCAGTACTTC.

The gene calls are TRBV2 and TRBJ1-5; 7 bases agree with TRBD1. In germline, CDR1 is SNHLY, CDR2 FYNNEI. This CDR3 has 15 amino acids. V gave up 2 bases and J gave up 6 bases; unmatched junction bases: 7. The CDR3 is CASSETQNRGQPQHF. DNA of the CDR3: TGTGCCAGCAGTGAAACTCAGAACAGGGGTCAGCCCCAGCATTTT.

The CDR3 is CASSIEAGAGANVLTF. DNA for the CDR3: TGTGCCAGTAGTATAGAGGCAGGGGCTGGGGCCAACGTCCTGACTTTC. The chain couples TRBV19 to TRBJ2-6, with a tentative D call TRBD1 (6 bases). The V end was cut by 0 bases, the J end by 2 bases, with 8 bases between. CDR3 length equals 16 residues. CDR1 and CDR2 from the germline V gene are LNHDA and SQIVND (reference sequence).

The chain recombines TRBV2 with TRBJ2-7, with D maybe TRBD2 (5 bases). Germline CDR1 reads SNHLY; CDR2 reads FYNNEI. V was shortened by 6 bases and J by 6 bases, with 15 bases between the two germline ends. This CDR3 has 13 residues. The CDR3 nucleotides are TGTGCCAGCAGGCCCCGAGGGCCAGGCGAGCAGTACTTC. It translates to CASRPRGPGEQYF.

V and J are TRBV5-6 and TRBJ2-3, with D perhaps matching TRBD2 (6 bases). The CDR3 length is 15 residues. Germline V CDR1 and CDR2: SGHDT, YYEEEE. The V end lost 1 base, the J end lost 5 bases, and 14 bases lay between the germline ends. CDR3 loop: CASSLPGVLGDTQYF. DNA of the CDR3: TGTGCCAGCAGCTTGCCGGGGGTCCTCGGAGATACGCAGTATTTT.

The chain joins TRBV7-9 to TRBJ2-7, with D possibly being TRBD2 (6 bases). Per the germline V gene, CDR1 is SEHNR and CDR2 is FQNEAQ (reference sequence). The CDR3 runs to 13 residues. V lost 3 bases and J lost 4, with 10 bases in between. CDR3 DNA: TGTGCCAGCAGCTTTGCCGGGGGTTACGAGCAGTACTTC. It specifies CASSFAGGYEQYF.